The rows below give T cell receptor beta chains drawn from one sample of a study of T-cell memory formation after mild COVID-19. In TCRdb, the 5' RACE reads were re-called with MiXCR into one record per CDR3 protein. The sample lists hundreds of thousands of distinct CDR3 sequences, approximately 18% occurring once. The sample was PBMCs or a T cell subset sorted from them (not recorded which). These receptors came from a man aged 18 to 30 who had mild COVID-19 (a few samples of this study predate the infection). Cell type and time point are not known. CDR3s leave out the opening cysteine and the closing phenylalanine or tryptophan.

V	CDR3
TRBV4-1	ASSQGALNTEAF
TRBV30	AWSVDSGYEQY
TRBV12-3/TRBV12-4	ASSLGGARGNQPQH
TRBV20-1	SARDPTRGGKETQY
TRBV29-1	SVRTGSGVGEQY
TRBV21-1	ASSKGNRETF
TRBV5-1	ASSRGQHTGELF
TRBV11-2	ASSYPTGGTDTQY
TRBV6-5	ASSLYAGGPSYEQY
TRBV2	ASRGTSGAAADTQY
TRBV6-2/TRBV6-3	ASSYSVLRTAMNTEAF
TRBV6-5	ASSYSLVDEQF
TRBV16	ASLRTGSRTDTQY
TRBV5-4	ASRPPPGQGGPEAF
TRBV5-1	ASRASGGTDTQY
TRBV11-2	ASSLSAGDEQY
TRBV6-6	ASSATTYNEQF
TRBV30	AIHLYTEAF
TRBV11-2	ASSFFPDEQF
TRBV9	ASSVTSQSQTGTEAF
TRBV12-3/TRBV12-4	ASSPGQGDYSNQPQH
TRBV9	AISSGTGYSGANVLT
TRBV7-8	ASSLGPDRVVLDTQY
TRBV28	ASSPILMGNTIY
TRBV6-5	ASSTTNEQF
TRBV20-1	SARGGLAYIQY
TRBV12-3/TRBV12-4	ASSRTGVWEKLF
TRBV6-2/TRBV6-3	ASSYTRPGYNEQF
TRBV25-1	ASRNWGGSPLH